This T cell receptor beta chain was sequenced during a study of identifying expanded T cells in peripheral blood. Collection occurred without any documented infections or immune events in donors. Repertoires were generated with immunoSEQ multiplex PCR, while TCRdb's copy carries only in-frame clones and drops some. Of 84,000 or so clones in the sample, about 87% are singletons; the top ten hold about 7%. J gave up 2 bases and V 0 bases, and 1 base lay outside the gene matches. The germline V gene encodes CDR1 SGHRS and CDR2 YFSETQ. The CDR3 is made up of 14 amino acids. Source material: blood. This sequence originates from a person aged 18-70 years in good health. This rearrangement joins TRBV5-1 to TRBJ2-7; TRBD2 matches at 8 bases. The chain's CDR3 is CASSLVSGAYEQYF. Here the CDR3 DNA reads TGCGCCAGCAGCTTGGTTAGCGGGGCCTACGAGCAGTACTTC.